A single sample gave rise to the 15 T cell receptor beta chains below, sequenced in a study of shared clonotypes between healthy human individuals. TCRdb's copy holds only in-frame clones and misses some; the assay was immunoSEQ multiplex PCR. The repertoire includes 490,000 or so clones, 79% of them detected once, and approximately 12% sits in the top ten. Input material: PBMCs. The receptors shown here come from a woman in her 40s in good health. Some clones in this sample may be carry-over from other donors' samples.

The chain carries TRBV7-9 and TRBJ1-1, with TRBD1 matching over 10 bases. CDR1 and CDR2 (germline): SEHNR, FQNEAQ (reference sequence). Trimming at V came to 5 bases and at J to 0 bases, leaving 6 bases not matched to a gene. The CDR3 covers 16 residues. The CDR3 DNA sequence: TGTGCCAGCAGCCCGCGGACAGGGGGTATGAACACTGAAGCTTTCTTT. Translated: CASSPRTGGMNTEAFF.

The rearrangement uses TRBV28 and TRBJ2-7, with a possible D match to TRBD2 (7 bases). Between the trimmed V and J ends, which lost 8 bases and 3 bases, there was a span of 11 bases. Germline CDR1 is MDHEN and CDR2 is SYDVKM. The CDR3 contains 12 residues. CDR3 sequence (DNA): TGTGCCAGCCGCGGGGGCTACTACGAGCAGTACTTC. Protein sequence: CASRGGYYEQYF.

The CDR3: CASSQIGGTGGEKLFF. The CDR3 region has the DNA TGTGCCAGCAGCCAAATAGGGGGGACAGGTGGGGAAAAACTGTTTTTT. V gene TRBV4-2 combines with J gene TRBJ1-4; TRBD1 matches 8 bases. The CDR3 runs to 16 residues. The J segment lost 8 bases and the V segment lost 2 bases, leaving 10 bases of the junction unmatched. Germline CDR1 LGHNA, CDR2 YNFKEQ.

This clone was picked up many times. V and J are TRBV18 and TRBJ1-3, with unresolved D. The V gene's germline CDR1 is KGHSH and CDR2 LQKENI. Trimming removed 0 bases at V and 4 bases at J, with 1 base between. This CDR3 spans 12 amino acids. As DNA, the CDR3 is TGTGCCAGCTCACCACCCGGAAACACCATATATTTT. This gives the protein CASSPPGNTIYF.

Regarding this clone: Other DNA sequences in the sample encode the same CDR3. The J gene is TRBJ2-1, the V gene TRBV5-1; 11 positions match TRBD2. Germline CDR1 reads SGHRS; CDR2 reads YFSETQ. Losses at the gene ends were 4 bases for V and 4 bases for J; bases not matched to a gene: 4. The CDR3 has 15 residues. The CDR3 region is CASSPGTSGYNEQFF. The CDR3 region has the DNA TGCGCCAGCAGCCCAGGGACTAGCGGATACAATGAGCAGTTCTTC.

This sequence joins TRBV11-2 and TRBJ2-2, with TRBD2 matching 10 bases. The CDR3 is made up of 17 amino acids. Unmatched junction bases numbered 10, after V lost 4 bases and J lost 5 bases. CDR1 and CDR2 (germline): SGHAT, FQNNGV. CDR3 sequence: CASSYPLAGEGTGELFF. DNA for the CDR3: TGTGCCAGCAGCTACCCCCTAGCGGGAGAGGGGACCGGGGAGCTGTTTTTT.

The rearrangement links TRBV27 to TRBJ1-4, with a possible D match to TRBD1 (5 bases). The germline V gene encodes CDR1 MNHEY and CDR2 SMNVEV (reference sequence). The CDR3 covers 14 residues. Trimming removed 5 bases at V and 1 base at J, with 8 bases between. CDR3 residues: CASSRDGTNEKLFF. The CDR3, as DNA: TGTGCCAGCAGTCGGGACGGAACTAATGAAAAACTGTTTTTT.

The chain couples TRBV18 to TRBJ2-2; D perhaps matches TRBD1 (5 bases). The CDR3 extends over 15 amino acids. Trimming cost V 1 base and J 5 bases, with 11 bases left between them. CDR1 and CDR2 from the germline V gene are KGHSH and LQKENI. The CDR3 region is CASSPLGAGTGELFF. CDR3 nucleotide sequence: TGTGCCAGCTCACCACTTGGGGCTGGGACCGGGGAGCTGTTTTTT.

V and J are TRBV29-1 and TRBJ1-2; D gene ambiguous. Trimming left V 0 bases short and J 5 bases short, with 4 bases between. The length of the CDR3 is 11 residues. In germline, CDR1 is SQVTM, CDR2 ANQGSEA. DNA of the CDR3: TGCAGCGTTGAAGAACAGTATGGCTACACCTTC. This encodes CSVEEQYGYTF.

This rearrangement joins TRBV2 to TRBJ2-5; 7 bases map to TRBD1. V was pared by 5 bases and J by 5 bases, with 8 bases of the junction left unmatched. The CDR3 runs 14 residues. The germline CDR1 and CDR2 sequences are SNHLY and FYNNEI. CDR3 sequence: CASSTRQGTETQYF. The CDR3 nucleotides read TGTGCCAGCAGTACCCGACAGGGTACGGAGACCCAGTACTTC.

About this clone itself: Different DNA sequences within this sample yield the same CDR3. The chain links TRBV29-1 to TRBJ2-2, with TRBD1 as a possible D gene (5 bases). The CDR3 length is 13 residues. The V end was cut by 4 bases, the J end by 0 bases, with 6 bases between. Germline CDR1 is SQVTM and CDR2 is ANQGSEA. The CDR3, as DNA: TGCAGCGTTGGCAGGGCGAACACCGGGGAGCTGTTTTTT. Residues: CSVGRANTGELFF.

The chain combines TRBV18 with TRBJ2-1; D might be TRBD2 (6 bases). The CDR3 is 20 amino acids. V dropped 4 bases and J dropped 4 bases, with 29 bases sitting between them. CDR1 and CDR2 from the germline V gene are KGHSH and LQKENI. The CDR3 spells CASSLPHFTMRLGSYNEQFF. The CDR3 DNA is TGTGCCAGCTCACTACCACACTTTACTATGAGACTAGGGTCTTACAATGAGCAGTTCTTC.

Of note for this clone: Different DNA sequences within this sample yield the same CDR3. The chain employs TRBV18 and TRBJ2-2; no clear D. The length of the CDR3 is 12 residues. The germline gives CDR1 KGHSH, CDR2 LQKENI. V was cut by 5 bases and J by 3 bases, with 4 bases left in between. CDR3 nucleotide sequence: TGTGCCAGCTCATCGGACACCGGGGAGCTGTTTTTT. Encoded protein: CASSSDTGELFF.

V is TRBV30 and J is TRBJ1-4; D perhaps matches TRBD1 (6 bases). Trimming left V 4 bases short and J 0 bases short, with 6 bases between. Germline V gene data show CDR1 as GTSNPN and CDR2 as SVGIG (reference sequence). The CDR3 length is 13 residues. CDR3 sequence: CAWNRATNEKLFF. Here the CDR3 DNA reads TGTGCCTGGAACAGGGCAACTAATGAAAAACTGTTTTTT.

The chain is built from TRBV6-1 and TRBJ2-7; no clear D gene. The V and J ends lost 4 bases and 0 bases respectively, with 10 bases between them. Germline V gene sequence: CDR1 MNHNS, CDR2 SASEGT. The CDR3 has 14 residues. This CDR3 is CASSGGLNSYEQYF. In nucleotides, the CDR3 is TGTGCCAGCAGTGGTGGCCTCAACTCCTACGAGCAGTACTTC.